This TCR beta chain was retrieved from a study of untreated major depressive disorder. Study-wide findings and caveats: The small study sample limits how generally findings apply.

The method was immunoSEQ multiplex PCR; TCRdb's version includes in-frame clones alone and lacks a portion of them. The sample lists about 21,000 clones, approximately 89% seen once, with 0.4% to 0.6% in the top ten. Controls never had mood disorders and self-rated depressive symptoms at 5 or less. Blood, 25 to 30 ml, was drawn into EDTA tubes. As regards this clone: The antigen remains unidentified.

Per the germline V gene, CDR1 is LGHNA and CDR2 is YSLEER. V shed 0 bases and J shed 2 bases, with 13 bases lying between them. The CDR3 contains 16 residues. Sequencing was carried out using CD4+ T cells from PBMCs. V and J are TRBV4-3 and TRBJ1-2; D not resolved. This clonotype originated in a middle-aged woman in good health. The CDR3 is CASSQDRFSQNYGYTF. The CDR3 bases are TGCGCCAGCAGCCAAGACAGATTTTCCCAGAACTATGGCTACACCTTC.